These 8 T cell receptor beta chains share one sample of origin, sequenced in a study of shared clonotypes between healthy human individuals. CD8 cells classed as naive were CD45RO-negative and positively selected for CCR7, excluding terminally differentiated effector memory CD45RA+ cells. Repertoires were generated with immunoSEQ multiplex PCR, while TCRdb's copy carries only in-frame clones and drops some. The sample shows about 2.1 million clones, roughly 95% of them seen only once. Material: naive CD8+ T cells from PBMCs. The origin of the receptors is a man between 18 and 29 years old in good health. Some clones in this sample may be carry-over from other donors' samples.

The chain couples TRBV6-1 to TRBJ2-1; D might be TRBD2 (5 bases). The CDR3 sequence is 13 residues long. CDR1 and CDR2 from the germline V gene are MNHNS and SASEGT. V lost 2 bases and J 15 bases, leaving 17 bases between the germline ends. Written as DNA, the CDR3 is TGTGCCAGCAGTGAAAGGAACGGGGTGGTTTGGTTCTTC. Its translation is CASSERNGVVWFF.

This chain uses TRBV4-1 with TRBJ2-1; 12 bases match TRBD2. The CDR3 totals 17 residues. V trimming: 0 bases; J trimming: 9 bases; junction bases outside the gene matches: 9. Germline lookup yields CDR1 MGHRA and CDR2 YSYEKL. The CDR3 protein is CASSQDPGLAGFAEQFF. CDR3 nucleotides: TGCGCCAGCAGCCAAGATCCCGGACTAGCGGGATTCGCTGAGCAGTTCTTC.

The CDR3 protein is CAWSHARFELFF. The DNA of the CDR3 is TGTGCCTGGAGTCATGCGCGGTTTGAACTGTTTTTT. The chain is built from TRBV30 and TRBJ1-4; D is unresolved. CDR3 length: 12 residues. Germline V gene lookup returns CDR1 GTSNPN and CDR2 SVGIG (reference sequence). The V gene lost 2 bases and the J gene lost 12 bases, with 13 bases spanning the gap. Complete variable domain (other parts from reference TRBV30 and TRBJ1-4): SQTIHQWPATLVQPVGSPLSLECTVEGTSNPNLYWYRQAAGRGLQLLFYSVGIGQISSEVPQNLSASRPQDRQFILSSKKLLLSDSGFYLCAWSHARFELFFGSGTQLSVL.

The chain couples TRBV10-1 to TRBJ1-2, with D possibly being TRBD1 (5 bases). This CDR3 region has 17 residues. Trimming took 0 bases from V and 8 from J, leaving 22 bases between them. Germline V lookup: CDR1 WNHNN, CDR2 SYGVQD (reference sequence). In nucleotides, the CDR3 is TGCGCCAGCAGTGAGTCGAAGGGAAGAGGGGCTTCCCGGGGCTACACCTTC. Protein product: CASSESKGRGASRGYTF.

The CDR3 is CASSPTDRATGELFF. The CDR3 DNA reads TGTGCCAGCAGCCCAACGGACAGGGCAACCGGGGAGCTGTTTTTT. This chain uses TRBV7-2 with TRBJ2-2; TRBD1 aligns across 8 bases. Germline values: CDR1 SGHTA, CDR2 FQGNSA. The CDR3 is 15 residues long. Losses at the gene ends were 5 bases for V and 5 bases for J; bases not matched to a gene: 7.

This rearrangement joins TRBV7-9 to TRBJ2-3; a weak D match, TRBD2 (5 bases). Germline CDR1 SEHNR, CDR2 FQNEAQ (reference sequence). This CDR3 has 15 amino acids. Trimming removed 3 bases at V and 0 bases at J, with 10 bases between. The CDR3 loop is CASSFRGDSTDTQYF. In DNA, the CDR3 is TGTGCCAGCAGCTTTCGGGGAGACAGCACAGATACGCAGTATTTT.

Comment on this clone: Other nucleotide sequences in the sample specify the same CDR3. V and J are TRBV27 and TRBJ1-5, with unresolved D. The ends were cut back, 6 bases at V and 0 bases at J, with 9 bases in the middle. Germline-derived CDR1 and CDR2 are MNHEY and SMNVEV (reference sequence). The CDR3 covers 14 residues. In DNA, the CDR3 is TGTGCCAGCAGAGTGGGCGGTAGCAATCAGCCCCAGCATTTT. It is translated as CASRVGGSNQPQHF.

This clone was seen once. The CDR3 DNA is TGTGCCACCAGCAGAGTATATCAGGGGACGGAGACCCAGTACTTC. This sequence encodes CATSRVYQGTETQYF. The rearrangement uses TRBV15 and TRBJ2-5; the D gene is possibly TRBD1 (6 bases). Trimming took off 1 base at V and 5 bases at J, with 14 bases between the two ends. The germline V gene has CDR1 LNHNV and CDR2 YYDKDF (reference sequence). This CDR3 is built from 15 residues. Based on the CDR3 plus reference TRBV15 and TRBJ2-5, the full variable domain is DAMVIQNPRYQVTQFGKPVTLSCSQTLNHNVMYWYQQKSSQAPKLLFHYYDKDFNNEADTPDNFQSRRPNTSFCFLDIRSPGLGDTAMYLCATSRVYQGTETQYFGPGTRLLVL.